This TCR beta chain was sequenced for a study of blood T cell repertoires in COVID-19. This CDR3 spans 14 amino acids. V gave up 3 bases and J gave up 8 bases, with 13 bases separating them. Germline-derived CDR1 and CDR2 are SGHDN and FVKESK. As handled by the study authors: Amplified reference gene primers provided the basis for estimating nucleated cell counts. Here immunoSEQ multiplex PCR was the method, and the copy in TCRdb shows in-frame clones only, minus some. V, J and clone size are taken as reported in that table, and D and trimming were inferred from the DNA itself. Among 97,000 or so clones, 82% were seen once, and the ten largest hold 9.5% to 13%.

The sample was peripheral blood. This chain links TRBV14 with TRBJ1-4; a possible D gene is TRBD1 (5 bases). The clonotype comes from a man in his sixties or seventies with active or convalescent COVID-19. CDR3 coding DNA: TGTGCCAGCAGCCATGAAGGGGTTAGAGAAAAACTGTTTTTT. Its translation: CASSHEGVREKLFF.